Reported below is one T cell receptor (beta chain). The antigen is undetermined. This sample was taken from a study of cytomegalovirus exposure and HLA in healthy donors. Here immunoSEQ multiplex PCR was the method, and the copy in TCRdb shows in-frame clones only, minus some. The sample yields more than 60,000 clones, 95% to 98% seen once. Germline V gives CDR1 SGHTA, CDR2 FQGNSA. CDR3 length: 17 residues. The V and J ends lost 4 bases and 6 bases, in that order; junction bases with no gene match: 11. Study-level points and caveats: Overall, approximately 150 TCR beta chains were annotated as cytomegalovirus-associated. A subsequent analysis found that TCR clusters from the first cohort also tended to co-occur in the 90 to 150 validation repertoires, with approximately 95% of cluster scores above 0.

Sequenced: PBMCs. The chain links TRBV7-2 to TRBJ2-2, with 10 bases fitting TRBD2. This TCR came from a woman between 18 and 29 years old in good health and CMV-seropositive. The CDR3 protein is CASSSPLLAGVPGELFF. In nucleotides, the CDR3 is TGTGCCAGCAGCTCCCCCCTGCTAGCGGGAGTACCCGGGGAGCTGTTTTTT.